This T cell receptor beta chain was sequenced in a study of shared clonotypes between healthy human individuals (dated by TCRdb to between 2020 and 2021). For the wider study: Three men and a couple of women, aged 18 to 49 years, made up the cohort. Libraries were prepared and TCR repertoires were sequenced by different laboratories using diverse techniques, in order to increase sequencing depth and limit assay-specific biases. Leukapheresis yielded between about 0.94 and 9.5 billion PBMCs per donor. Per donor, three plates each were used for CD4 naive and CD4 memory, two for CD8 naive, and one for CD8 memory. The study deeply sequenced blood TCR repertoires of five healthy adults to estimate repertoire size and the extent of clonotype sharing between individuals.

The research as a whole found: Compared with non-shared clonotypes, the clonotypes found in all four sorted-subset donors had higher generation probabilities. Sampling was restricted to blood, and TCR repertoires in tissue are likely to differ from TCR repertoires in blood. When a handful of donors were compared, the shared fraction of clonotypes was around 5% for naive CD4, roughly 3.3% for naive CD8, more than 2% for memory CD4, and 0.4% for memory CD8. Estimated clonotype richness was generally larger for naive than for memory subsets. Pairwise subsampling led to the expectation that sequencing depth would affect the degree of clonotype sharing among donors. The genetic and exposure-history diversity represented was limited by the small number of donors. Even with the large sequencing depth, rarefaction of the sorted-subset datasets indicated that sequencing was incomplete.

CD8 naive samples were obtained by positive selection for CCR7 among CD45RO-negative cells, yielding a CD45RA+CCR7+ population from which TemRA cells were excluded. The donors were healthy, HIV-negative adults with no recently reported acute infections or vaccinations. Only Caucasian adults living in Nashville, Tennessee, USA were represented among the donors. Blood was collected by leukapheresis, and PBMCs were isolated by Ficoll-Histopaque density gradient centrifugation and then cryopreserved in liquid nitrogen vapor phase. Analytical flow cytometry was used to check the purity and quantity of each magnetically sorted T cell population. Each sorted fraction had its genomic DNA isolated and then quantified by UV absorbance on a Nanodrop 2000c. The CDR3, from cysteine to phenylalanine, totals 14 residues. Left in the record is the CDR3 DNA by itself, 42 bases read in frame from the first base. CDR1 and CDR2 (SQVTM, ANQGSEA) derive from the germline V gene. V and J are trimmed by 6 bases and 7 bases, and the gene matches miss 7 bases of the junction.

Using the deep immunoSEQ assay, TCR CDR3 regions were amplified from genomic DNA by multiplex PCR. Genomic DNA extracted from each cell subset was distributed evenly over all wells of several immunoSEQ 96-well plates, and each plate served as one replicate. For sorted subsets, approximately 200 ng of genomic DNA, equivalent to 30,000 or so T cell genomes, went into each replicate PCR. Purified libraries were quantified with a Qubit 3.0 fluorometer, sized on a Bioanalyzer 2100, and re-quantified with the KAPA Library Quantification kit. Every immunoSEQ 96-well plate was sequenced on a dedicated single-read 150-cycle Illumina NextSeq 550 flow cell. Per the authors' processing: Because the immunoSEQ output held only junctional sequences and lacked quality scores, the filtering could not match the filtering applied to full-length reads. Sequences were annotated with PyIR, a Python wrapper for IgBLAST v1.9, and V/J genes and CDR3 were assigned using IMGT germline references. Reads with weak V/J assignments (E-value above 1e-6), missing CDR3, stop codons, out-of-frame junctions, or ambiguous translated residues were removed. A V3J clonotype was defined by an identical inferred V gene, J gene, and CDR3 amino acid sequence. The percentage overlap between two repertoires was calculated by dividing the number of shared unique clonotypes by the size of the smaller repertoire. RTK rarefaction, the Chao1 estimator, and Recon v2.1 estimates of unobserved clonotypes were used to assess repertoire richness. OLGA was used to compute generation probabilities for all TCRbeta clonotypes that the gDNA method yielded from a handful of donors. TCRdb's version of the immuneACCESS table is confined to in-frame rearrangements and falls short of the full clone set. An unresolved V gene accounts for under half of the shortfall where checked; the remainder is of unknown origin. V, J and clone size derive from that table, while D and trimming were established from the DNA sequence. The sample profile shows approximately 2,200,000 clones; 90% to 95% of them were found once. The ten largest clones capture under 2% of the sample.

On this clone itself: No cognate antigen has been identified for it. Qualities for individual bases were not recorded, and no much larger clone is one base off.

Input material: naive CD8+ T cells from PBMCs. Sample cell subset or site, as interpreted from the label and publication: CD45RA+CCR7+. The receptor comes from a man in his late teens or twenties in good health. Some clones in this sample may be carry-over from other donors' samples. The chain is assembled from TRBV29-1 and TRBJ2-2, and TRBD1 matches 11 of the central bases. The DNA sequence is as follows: TGCAGCGTACGGACAGGGGGCTGGGTCGGGGAGCTGTTTTTT. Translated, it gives CSVRTGGWVGELFF.